What follows are 22 T cell receptor beta chains derived from one specimen sequenced in a study of PD-1 blockade in classical Hodgkin lymphoma. The patients all showed relapse after autologous stem cell transplantation, while their brentuximab vedotin exposure varied. Profiled with immunoSEQ multiplex PCR; TCRdb holds only in-frame clones, not every one. The profile shows about 100,000 clones, roughly 91% of them singletons. The sequenced sample was peripheral blood mononuclear cells (PBMCs), obtained before the second cycle of nivolumab. The receptor set was obtained from a human donor with classical Hodgkin lymphoma.

This clone was picked up one time. The chain combines TRBV19 with TRBJ2-3; TRBD1 is a possible D gene (5 bases). Germline V gene sequence: CDR1 LNHDA, CDR2 SQIVND (reference sequence). The germline V and J ends were trimmed by 3 bases and 0 bases, with 10 bases remaining between them. CDR3 length equals 15 residues. CDR3 residues: CASSIGRASTDTQYF. The CDR3 region has the DNA TGTGCCAGTAGTATCGGCAGGGCTAGCACAGATACGCAGTATTTT.

CDR3 in DNA: TGTGCCAGCAGCCAGGGGGGGAACTATGGCTACACCTTC. Its protein is CASSQGGNYGYTF. The chain uses TRBV9 and TRBJ1-2; TRBD1 agrees at 7 bases. V lost 4 bases to trimming and J lost 2 bases; unmatched junction nucleotides: 2. Germline V CDR1 and CDR2: SGDLS, YYNGEE. CDR3 length: 13 residues.

The V call is TRBV11-2, the J call TRBJ1-1; D is undetermined. There are 15 residues in the CDR3. Looked up from germline, CDR1 is SGHAT and CDR2 is FQNNGV. V lost 4 bases and J 4 bases, leaving 16 bases between the germline ends. CDR3 region: CASSSPPLPGTEAFF. Here the CDR3 DNA reads TGTGCCAGCAGCTCCCCCCCCCTGCCGGGCACTGAAGCTTTCTTT.

With respect to this clone: No conserved phenylalanine or tryptophan is present at the end of the CDR3, so a read error is the likely explanation. V and J are TRBV27 and TRBJ1-2; 7 bases match TRBD1. This CDR3 contains 13 residues. V lost 5 bases and J lost 8; bases outside the gene matches: 8. Germline CDR1 is MNHEY and CDR2 is SMNVEV (reference sequence). CDR3 sequence (DNA): TGTGCCAGCAGTCCACAGGGGACGAGGGGCTACACCCTC. Translation: CASSPQGTRGYTL.

This clone was recorded only once. The CDR3 DNA reads TGTGCCAGCAGCGCCGTCGGGACAGGCTATGGCTACACCTTC. This encodes CASSAVGTGYGYTF. The rearrangement links TRBV9 to TRBJ1-2, with 8 bases fitting TRBD1. Germline V gene lookup returns CDR1 SGDLS and CDR2 YYNGEE. V gave up 3 bases and J gave up 4 bases; unmatched junction bases: 5. The CDR3 has 14 residues.

The chain uses TRBV30 and TRBJ1-3; D call uncertain. Germline loops: CDR1 GTSNPN, CDR2 SVGIG (reference sequence). V gave up 4 bases and J gave up 4 bases, with 5 bases separating them. The CDR3 length is 11 residues. CDR3 amino acids: CAWMGGNTIYF. The CDR3 nucleotides are TGTGCCTGGATGGGGGGAAACACCATATATTTT.

This clone was counted only a few times. The chain uses TRBV19 and TRBJ2-2; D remains ambiguous. Germline V gene lookup returns CDR1 LNHDA and CDR2 SQIVND (reference sequence). Trimming shortened V by 7 bases and J by 4 bases, and 13 bases separated the two germline ends. CDR3 size: 14 residues. Here the CDR3 DNA reads TGTGCCAGTATCGGAAGTCAGCCCACCGGGGAGCTGTTTTTT. Translation: CASIGSQPTGELFF.

The chain carries TRBV11-3 and TRBJ2-5, with 8 bases matching TRBD1. V shed 1 base and J 2 bases; nucleotides not matched to a gene: 9. Germline V gene sequence: CDR1 SGHNT, CDR2 YENEEA. CDR3 size: 17 residues. For the CDR3, the DNA is TGTGCCAGCAGCTTAGGATCAGGGGGCGGACCACAAGAGACCCAGTACTTC. This translates into CASSLGSGGGPQETQYF.

The chain joins TRBV11-2 to TRBJ2-7; 12 bases line up with TRBD2. The CDR3 loop spans 16 amino acids. Unmatched junction bases numbered 4, after V lost 1 base and J lost 3 bases. CDR1 SGHAT and CDR2 FQNNGV come from the germline V gene. In nucleotides, the CDR3 is TGTGCCAGCAGCTTAGGAGGACTAGCGGGGTACTACGAGCAGTACTTC. Amino acids: CASSLGGLAGYYEQYF.

The chain uses TRBV19 and TRBJ2-5; TRBD2 is a possible D gene (5 bases). Between the trimmed V and J ends, which lost 0 bases and 1 base, there was a span of 12 bases. CDR1 and CDR2 from the germline V gene are LNHDA and SQIVND (reference sequence). The CDR3 loop spans 16 amino acids. CDR3 in DNA: TGTGCCAGTAGTATAGAGGGAGTAGGGCCCCAAGAGACCCAGTACTTC. This sequence encodes CASSIEGVGPQETQYF.

This chain connects TRBV13 to TRBJ2-2; 10 nucleotides agree with TRBD2. The CDR3 totals 20 residues. Trimming took 4 bases from V and 2 from J; bases not matched to a gene: 16. Germline CDR1 PRHDT, CDR2 FYEKMQ (reference sequence). The CDR3 coding sequence is TGTGCCAGCAGCTCATACTCCGTAGCTAGCGGGGGCTATAACACCGGGGAGCTGTTTTTT. Protein product: CASSSYSVASGGYNTGELFF.

The V and J genes are TRBV19 and TRBJ2-7; D ambiguous. Trimming cost V 8 bases and J 0 bases, with 11 bases left between them. Germline values: CDR1 LNHDA, CDR2 SQIVND (reference sequence). CDR3 length: 13 residues. CDR3 in amino acids: CASQQTGSYEQYF. The CDR3 DNA follows: TGTGCCAGTCAACAAACGGGCTCCTACGAGCAGTACTTC.

The rearrangement uses TRBV30 and TRBJ1-1; no clear D. Germline assignment: CDR1 GTSNPN and CDR2 SVGIG (reference sequence). Between the trimmed V and J ends, which lost 4 bases and 6 bases, there was a span of 9 bases. CDR3 length: 11 residues. The CDR3 loop reads CAWTELAEAFF. The CDR3, as DNA: TGTGCCTGGACTGAACTGGCTGAAGCTTTCTTT. The full variable domain, in which reference TRBV30 and TRBJ1-1 provide the parts outside the CDR3, is SQTIHQWPATLVQPVGSPLSLECTVEGTSNPNLYWYRQAAGRGLQLLFYSVGIGQISSEVPQNLSASRPQDRQFILSSKKLLLSDSGFYLCAWTELAEAFFGQGTRLTVV.

J is TRBJ2-5 and V is TRBV6-5, with D possibly TRBD1 on 6 matching bases. Germline-derived CDR1 and CDR2 are MNHEY and SVGAGI. Trimming pared 8 bases from V and 0 bases from J, leaving 13 bases between. This CDR3 spans 14 amino acids. The CDR3 here is CASGATGNQETQYF. CDR3 nucleotides: TGTGCCAGCGGCGCCACAGGGAACCAAGAGACCCAGTACTTC.

The chain has TRBV5-4 and TRBJ2-7; TRBD2 matches 7 bases. CDR3 size: 14 residues. J gave up 5 bases and V 6 bases, and 11 bases lay outside the gene matches. CDR1 SGHNT and CDR2 YYREEE come from the germline V gene (reference sequence). CDR3 sequence reads: CASNTGRERDEQYF. Written as DNA, the CDR3 is TGTGCCAGCAATACTGGGAGGGAGAGAGACGAGCAGTACTTC.

The genes are TRBV7-2 and TRBJ2-7; the D call may be TRBD1 or TRBD2 (6 bases each). The germline V and J ends were trimmed by 3 bases and 6 bases, with 18 bases remaining between them. There are 15 residues in the CDR3. The germline CDR1 and CDR2 sequences are SGHTA and FQGNSA. CDR3 amino acids: CASSFSGGRISEQYF. CDR3 coding DNA: TGTGCCAGCAGCTTTTCTGGGGGGCGGATCTCCGAGCAGTACTTC.

This clone was detected once. V and J are TRBV13 and TRBJ2-5; 13 nucleotides line up with TRBD2. The CDR3 has 17 residues. The germline gives CDR1 PRHDT, CDR2 FYEKMQ (reference sequence). Trimming at V came to 2 bases and at J to 2 bases, leaving 5 bases not matched to a gene. The CDR3 DNA reads TGTGCCAGCAGCTTAACGTCGACTAGCGGGGGGCAAGAGACCCAGTACTTC. The encoded protein is CASSLTSTSGGQETQYF.

This sequence joins TRBV4-2 and TRBJ2-4; maybe TRBD1 (6 bases). The V gene lost 0 bases and the J gene lost 8 bases, with 17 bases spanning the gap. From germline, CDR1 is LGHNA and CDR2 YNFKEQ. The CDR3 is made up of 16 amino acids. CDR3 bases: TGTGCCAGCAGCCAAGAAAGGTATCAGGGGATGGACATTCAGTACTTC. Its protein product is CASSQERYQGMDIQYF.

The CDR3 DNA reads as TGTGCCAGCAGTTATGGGGGGTTAGAAGAGACCCAGTACTTC. Translating gives CASSYGGLEETQYF. This chain connects TRBV7-2 to TRBJ2-5; D might be TRBD2 (6 bases). The length of the CDR3 is 14 residues. Germline loops: CDR1 SGHTA, CDR2 FQGNSA. V dropped 6 bases and J dropped 3 bases, with 14 bases sitting between them.

The gene calls are TRBV5-1 and TRBJ2-1, with 9 bases matching TRBD2. The CDR3 runs 14 residues. With 8 bases clipped from V and 7 bases from J, the junction kept 10 bases outside the gene matches. Germline V gene data show CDR1 as SGHRS and CDR2 as YFSETQ. CDR3 protein: CASTAGGPRNEQFF. Written as DNA, the CDR3 is TGCGCCAGTACCGCGGGGGGGCCGAGGAATGAGCAGTTCTTC.

The chain has TRBV27 and TRBJ2-3, with no clear D. Germline V gives CDR1 MNHEY, CDR2 SMNVEV (reference sequence). CDR3 size: 13 residues. Trimming shortened V by 7 bases and J by 0 bases, and 8 bases separated the two germline ends. CDR3 nucleotides: TGTGCCAGCACAGCAACCAGCACAGATACGCAGTATTTT. It specifies CASTATSTDTQYF.

The CDR3, as DNA: TGCGCCAGCAGTGACAGGGGGGGTCAGCCCCAGCATTTT. Translation: CASSDRGGQPQHF. The V and J genes are TRBV10-2 and TRBJ1-5; 7 bases are a match to TRBD1. J lost 6 bases, V lost 3 bases, and 2 bases had no gene match. The germline CDR1 and CDR2 sequences are WSHSY and SAAADI. This CDR3 is built from 13 residues.